A selection of T cell receptor beta chains follows, all from one sample in a study of blood T cell repertoires in COVID-19. Clones were read by immunoSEQ multiplex PCR, and TCRdb kept only the in-frame ones, dropping some. Found here are roughly 330,000 clones, 80% to 90% of them singletons; the top ten hold 5%. Sample: PBMCs or T cells enriched from blood (not recorded which). Receptor source: a man in his thirties or forties who had recovered from COVID-19. The CDR3 runs from the conserved cysteine through the conserved F or W. Fields, in order: D gene, J gene, V gene, CDR3 protein, CDR3 DNA. D genes are given only for firm matches.

d_gene: -
j_gene: TRBJ1-4
v_gene: TRBV4-1
CDR3aa: CASSQGSEKIEKLFF
CDR3nt: TGCGCCAGCAGCCAAGGGTCGGAGAAAATCGAAAAACTGTTTTTT

d_gene: TRBD1
j_gene: TRBJ2-7
v_gene: TRBV15
CDR3aa: CATSRDSTGGYF
CDR3nt: TGTGCCACCAGCAGAGATTCGACAGGGGGGTACTTC

d_gene: -
j_gene: TRBJ1-6
v_gene: TRBV6-1
CDR3aa: CASSDPTGSFYNSPLHF
CDR3nt: TGTGCCAGCAGTGACCCGACAGGCTCATTCTATAATTCACCCCTCCACTTT

d_gene: TRBD1
j_gene: TRBJ1-1
v_gene: TRBV7-9
CDR3aa: CASSLGTGDTEAFF
CDR3nt: TGTGCCAGCAGCTTAGGGACAGGAGACACTGAAGCTTTCTTT

d_gene: -
j_gene: TRBJ2-7
v_gene: TRBV2
CDR3aa: CASSEGGTYSYEQYF
CDR3nt: TGTGCCAGCAGTGAAGGCGGGACCTACTCCTACGAGCAGTACTTC

d_gene: -
j_gene: TRBJ1-1
v_gene: TRBV24-1
CDR3aa: CATLQLQETEAFF
CDR3nt: TGTGCCACGCTACAGCTTCAAGAGACTGAAGCTTTCTTT

d_gene: TRBD1
j_gene: TRBJ2-7
v_gene: TRBV28
CDR3aa: CASSLWPGQGYEQYF
CDR3nt: TGTGCCAGCAGTTTATGGCCGGGACAGGGATACGAGCAGTACTTC

d_gene: TRBD2
j_gene: TRBJ2-5
v_gene: TRBV18
CDR3aa: CASSPPGRRHQHIAGGPQTQYF
CDR3nt: TGTGCCAGCTCACCACCGGGACGGAGGCACCAGCACATAGCGGGGGGGCCACAGACCCAGTACTTC

d_gene: TRBD1
j_gene: TRBJ2-7
v_gene: TRBV30
CDR3aa: CAWTPGQSSYEQYF
CDR3nt: TGTGCCTGGACACCGGGACAGAGCTCCTACGAGCAGTACTTC

d_gene: -
j_gene: TRBJ2-6
v_gene: TRBV2
CDR3aa: CASSIFSGANVLTF
CDR3nt: TGTGCCAGCAGTATCTTCTCTGGGGCCAACGTCCTGACTTTC

d_gene: TRBD1
j_gene: TRBJ1-5
v_gene: TRBV27
CDR3aa: CASSSRTGLNQPQHF
CDR3nt: TGTGCCAGCAGTTCTCGGACAGGCCTAAACCAGCCCCAGCATTTT